This T cell receptor beta chain was recorded in a study of T-cell reconstitution after alpha-beta-depleted transplantation in children. Whole-study results and caveats: Reportedly, alpha-beta T cells present about two months post-transplant originated from several hundred expanded clones of graft origin.

Preparation of the TCRbeta library was carried out with unique molecular identifiers. TCRdb re-called the PCR reads through MiXCR, storing one row per CDR3 protein. The sample holds 440,000 or so distinct CDR3 sequences, roughly 44% seen once. CDR1 and CDR2 (germline): MNHEY, SVGAGI. This CDR3 contains 17 residues. Trimming shortened V by 2 bases and J by 4 bases, and 21 bases separated the two germline ends. Turning to this clonotype: Its antigen is currently unknown.

This chain joins TRBV6-5 and TRBJ2-7; a weak D match, TRBD2 (5 bases). Source: PBMCs, taken before TCRalphabeta/CD19-depleted stem cell transplant. The TCR sequence derives from a girl aged 2-15 years with aplastic anemia, due to receive a stem cell transplant. In DNA, the CDR3 is TGTGCCAGCAGTTACGGTCGTGTGGCAACGGAGGCTTACGAGCAGTACTTC. Translation gives CASSYGRVATEAYEQYF.